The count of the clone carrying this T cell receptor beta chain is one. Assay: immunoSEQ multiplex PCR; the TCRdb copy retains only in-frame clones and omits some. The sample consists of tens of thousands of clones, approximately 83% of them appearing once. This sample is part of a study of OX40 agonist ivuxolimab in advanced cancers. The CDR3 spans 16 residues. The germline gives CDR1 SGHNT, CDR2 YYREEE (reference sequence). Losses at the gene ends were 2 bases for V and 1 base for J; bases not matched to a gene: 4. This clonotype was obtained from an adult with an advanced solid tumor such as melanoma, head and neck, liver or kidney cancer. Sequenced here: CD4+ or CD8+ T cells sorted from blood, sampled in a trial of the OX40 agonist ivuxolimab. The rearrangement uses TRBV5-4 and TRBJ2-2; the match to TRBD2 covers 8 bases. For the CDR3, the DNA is TGTGCCAGCAGCTTTTTAGCGGGGATGAACACCGGGGAGCTGTTTTTT. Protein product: CASSFLAGMNTGELFF.